Presented here are 22 T cell receptor beta chains from one specimen sequenced in a study of blood T cell repertoires in COVID-19. Sequencing was performed with immunoSEQ multiplex PCR; in TCRdb, only in-frame clones are kept and a portion is missing. Here the sample spans about 83,000 clones, more than 80% being singletons. Material: peripheral blood. The receptors derive from a woman of 80 years or more with acute or convalescent COVID-19.

The count of this clone is one. The chain couples TRBV21-1 to TRBJ2-5; TRBD2 is taken as the D call from the table, unchecked against the DNA. TRBV21-1 is a known pseudogene. This CDR3 comprises 16 residues. The CDR3: CASSPTVSGGAETQYF. The CDR3, as DNA: TGTGCCAGCAGCCCCACGGTTAGCGGGGGGGCGGAGACCCAGTACTTC.

This clone was recorded a few times. The V gene is TRBV3-1 (or the pseudogene TRBV3-2), the J gene TRBJ1-1; D perhaps matches TRBD1 (6 bases). V was cut by 1 base and J by 5 bases, with 20 bases left in between. Germline lookup yields CDR1 LGHDT and CDR2 YNNKEL (reference sequence). The CDR3 contains 17 residues. CDR3 coding DNA: TGTGCCAGCAGCCAAGCCATAGGGGGGGGAGGGATTACTGAAGCTTTCTTT. Translating gives CASSQAIGGGGITEAFF.

The genes are TRBV7-2 and TRBJ1-1; D not resolved. CDR1 is SGHTA and CDR2 is FQGNSA in the germline V gene. The V and J ends lost 5 bases and 1 base respectively, with 11 bases between them. The CDR3 extends over 14 amino acids. As DNA, the CDR3 is TGTGCCAGCAGCCCGACACTTCAGAACACTGAAGCTTTCTTT. Its translation is CASSPTLQNTEAFF. Full variable domain (missing parts from reference TRBV7-2 and TRBJ1-1): GAGVSQSPSNKVTEKGKDVELRCDPISGHTALYWYRQSLGQGLEFLIYFQGNSAPDKSGLPSDRFSAERTGGSVSTLTIQRTQQEDSAVYLCASSPTLQNTEAFFGQGTRLTVV.

The chain joins TRBV24-1 to TRBJ1-4; 10 bases map to TRBD1. There are 16 residues in the CDR3. J lost 8 bases, V lost 2 bases, and 7 bases had no gene match. The germline V gene encodes CDR1 KGHDR and CDR2 SFDVKD. The CDR3 DNA reads as TGTGCCACCAGTGATTGTGGGACAGGGGAAGGAGAAAAACTGTTTTTT. Amino acid sequence: CATSDCGTGEGEKLFF.

The V and J genes are TRBV3-1 (or the pseudogene TRBV3-2) and TRBJ1-4; tentative D call: TRBD1 (6 bases). The CDR3 totals 17 residues. CDR1 and CDR2 (germline): LGHDT, YNNKEL (reference sequence). V was clipped by 4 bases and J by 1 base, with 16 bases between them. CDR3 region: CASSRIPGHRTNEKLFF. CDR3 bases: TGTGCCAGCAGCCGTATTCCGGGACATCGAACTAATGAAAAACTGTTTTTT.

This sequence joins TRBV3-1 (or the pseudogene TRBV3-2) and TRBJ1-5; tentatively, D is TRBD1 (6 bases). CDR1 and CDR2 (germline): LGHDT, YNNKEL (reference sequence). CDR3 length equals 14 residues. V was trimmed by 3 bases and J by 5 bases, leaving 11 bases between them. The CDR3 coding sequence is TGTGCCAGCAGCCATTCACAGGGCGATCAGCCCCAGCATTTT. Protein product: CASSHSQGDQPQHF.

The CDR3 DNA is TGTGCCATCAGTGAAACAGGGGCGCAGTATTTT. Its protein product is CAISETGAQYF. The chain joins TRBV10-3 to TRBJ2-3, with 7 bases that match TRBD1. The CDR3 has 11 residues. Germline CDR1 ENHRY, CDR2 SYGVKD. The V segment lost 3 bases and the J segment 10 bases; nucleotides outside the gene matches: 1.

CDR3 loop: CASSLFGGSGFDEQYF. The CDR3 DNA reads as TGTGCCAGCAGCCTTTTTGGGGGTAGCGGGTTTGACGAGCAGTACTTC. The rearrangement joins TRBV3-1 (or the pseudogene TRBV3-2) to TRBJ2-7; 7 bases align to TRBD2. Unmatched junction bases numbered 14, after V lost 4 bases and J lost 5 bases. The CDR3 sequence is 16 residues long. The germline V gene encodes CDR1 LGHDT and CDR2 YNNKEL (reference sequence).

A note on this clone: An end of the junction differs from the germline gene, which may be a read error. V gene TRBV15 combines with J gene TRBJ1-4, with 8 nucleotides matching TRBD1. CDR3 size: 14 residues. Germline V gene data show CDR1 as LNHNV and CDR2 as YYDKDF (reference sequence). CDR3 nucleotides: TGTGCCACCAGCGGAGACAGGGGAAATGAAAAACTGTTTTTT. It yields the protein CATSGDRGNEKLFF.

This clone has just one count. The J gene is TRBJ1-1, the V gene TRBV5-6; D is perhaps TRBD1 (6 bases). This CDR3 contains 12 residues. The germline V gene has CDR1 SGHDT and CDR2 YYEEEE. The V gene lost 1 base and the J gene lost 6 bases, with 7 bases spanning the gap. The DNA for the CDR3 is TGTGCCAGCAGCTTGTGGACAGCTGAAGCTTTCTTT. Protein product: CASSLWTAEAFF. Looking up the rest from reference TRBV5-6 and TRBJ1-1 gives the full variable domain: DAGVTQSPTHLIKTRGQQVTLRCSPKSGHDTVSWYQQALGQGPQFIFQYYEEEERQRGNFPDRFSGHQFPNYSSELNVNALLLGDSALYLCASSLWTAEAFFGQGTRLTVV.

The J gene is TRBJ2-3, the V gene TRBV12-3 or TRBV12-4, with 7 bases aligning to TRBD1. This CDR3 comprises 12 residues. The V segment lost 3 bases and the J segment 15 bases; nucleotides outside the gene matches: 9. CDR3 sequence: CASSFRQGLTYF. DNA of the CDR3: TGTGCCAGCAGTTTCCGACAGGGTCTAACCTATTTT.

V is TRBV7-3 and J is TRBJ1-6; D uncertain. CDR1 and CDR2 from the germline V gene are SGHTA and FQGTGA. V lost 3 bases to trimming and J lost 6 bases, with 9 bases between them. This CDR3 contains 14 residues. CDR3 protein: CASSFGGVNSPLHF. Written as DNA, the CDR3 is TGTGCCAGCAGCTTTGGCGGGGTTAATTCACCCCTCCACTTT.

This sequence joins TRBV5-4 and TRBJ1-2; D gene uncertain. This CDR3 has 15 amino acids. The germline V and J ends were trimmed by 4 bases and 8 bases, with 21 bases remaining between them. Germline-derived CDR1 and CDR2 are SGHNT and YYREEE (reference sequence). The chain's CDR3 is CASSTITLPSVGYTF. The CDR3 nucleotides read TGTGCCAGCAGCACCATTACCCTCCCGAGCGTAGGCTACACCTTC.

The chain recombines TRBV7-3 with TRBJ2-6; 7 nucleotides agree with TRBD1. Germline CDR1 reads SGHTA; CDR2 reads FQGTGA. V lost 3 bases, J lost 4 bases, and 6 bases stayed unmatched. This CDR3 comprises 16 residues. CDR3 sequence: CASSFYRGPGANVLTF. In DNA, the CDR3 is TGTGCCAGCAGCTTCTACAGGGGTCCGGGGGCCAACGTCCTGACTTTC.

This clone was recorded at least ten times. The chain joins TRBV6-5 to TRBJ2-1; 9 nucleotides line up with TRBD2. This CDR3 spans 15 amino acids. Losses at the gene ends were 6 bases for V and 6 bases for J; bases not matched to a gene: 9. In germline, CDR1 is MNHEY, CDR2 SVGAGI. CDR3 in DNA: TGTGCCAGCAGCCACCTAGCGGGGAGGTCCAATGAGCAGTTCTTC. Translated, it gives CASSHLAGRSNEQFF.

The J gene is TRBJ2-2, the V gene TRBV18; D is perhaps TRBD1 (6 bases). Germline V lookup: CDR1 KGHSH, CDR2 LQKENI. V was shortened by 4 bases and J by 2 bases, with 11 bases between the two germline ends. This CDR3 has 15 amino acids. The CDR3 DNA is TGTGCCAGCTCACATTCCAGGGGAAACACCGGGGAGCTGTTTTTT. Translating it yields CASSHSRGNTGELFF.

CDR3 sequence: CASSPTLDNEQFF. CDR3 bases: TGTGCCAGCAGCCCCACCTTAGACAATGAGCAGTTCTTC. The chain carries TRBV7-3 and TRBJ2-1; D is unresolved. CDR1 and CDR2 from the germline V gene are SGHTA and FQGTGA. The CDR3 is 13 amino acids. V was clipped by 5 bases and J by 5 bases, with 10 bases between them.

CDR3 sequence (DNA): TGTGCCAGCAGTTCCACTACCGGGACAGGGTTAGGAAACACCATATATTTT. It encodes CASSSTTGTGLGNTIYF. The chain carries TRBV28 and TRBJ1-3; 9 nucleotides match TRBD1. CDR1 is MDHEN and CDR2 is SYDVKM in the germline V gene. The trim removed 4 bases at V and 4 bases at J, leaving 11 bases unmatched. The CDR3 spans 17 residues.

V usage is TRBV12-3 or TRBV12-4 and J usage is TRBJ1-2; TRBD1 might be the D (6 bases). This CDR3 has 13 amino acids. Trimming stripped 2 bases from V and 5 bases from J, with 9 bases between. CDR3 amino acids: CASSLIQGYGYTF. In nucleotides, the CDR3 is TGTGCCAGCAGTTTAATCCAGGGGTATGGCTACACCTTC.

Here the CDR3 reads CASSERTGNSPLHF. CDR3 coding DNA: TGTGCCAGCAGTGAGCGGACGGGAAATTCACCCCTCCACTTT. This sequence joins TRBV2 and TRBJ1-6; D is undetermined. The germline V gene encodes CDR1 SNHLY and CDR2 FYNNEI. This CDR3 comprises 14 residues. V was pared by 3 bases and J by 7 bases, with 10 bases between.

This clone was seen more than once but under ten times. This chain joins TRBV4-3 and TRBJ1-2; D is unresolved. This CDR3 has 15 amino acids. Germline-derived CDR1 and CDR2 are LGHNA and YSLEER. The V and J ends lost 3 bases and 0 bases respectively, with 11 bases between them. The CDR3 nucleotides are TGCGCCAGCAGCCAGGAGGCAGCAGCTAACTATGGCTACACCTTC. Encoded protein: CASSQEAAANYGYTF.

This sequence joins TRBV14 and TRBJ1-2; no clear D gene. V lost 1 base to trimming and J lost 5 bases, with 17 bases between them. CDR1 is SGHDN and CDR2 is FVKESK in the germline V gene. This CDR3 is 16 amino acids long. For the CDR3, the DNA is TGTGCCAGCAGCCAAGCCCCCGGTCTTCAACGTTATGGCTACACCTTC. This translates into CASSQAPGLQRYGYTF. Supplemented by reference TRBV14 and TRBJ1-2, the full variable domain reads EAGVTQFPSHSVIEKGQTVTLRCDPISGHDNLYWYRRVMGKEIKFLLHFVKESKQDESGMPNNRFLAERTGGTYSTLKVQPAELEDSGVYFCASSQAPGLQRYGYTFGSGTRLTVV.